The 6 T cell receptor beta chains below were found in one sample sequenced in a study of blood T cells in healthy people across ages. Next came a second PCR, run for roughly 7 to 12 cycles, which used a sample-barcoded 5' primer along with a J-beta primer mix. TCRdb recomputed calls from the 5' RACE reads with MiXCR, one row per CDR3 protein. Found here are hundreds of thousands of distinct CDR3 sequences, roughly 21% of them singletons; the top ten hold more than 3%. The sequenced sample consisted of blood. These receptors were obtained from a man in his 70s in good health.

The genes are TRBV20-1 and TRBJ2-1; D remains ambiguous. Trimming took off 0 bases at V and 4 bases at J, with 13 bases between the two ends. The CDR3 length is 15 residues. Per germline, CDR1 DFQATT and CDR2 SNEGSKA (reference sequence). The DNA of the CDR3 is TGCAGTGCTAGAGATCCCGAACAGACTTACAATGAGCAGTTCTTC. Its protein product is CSARDPEQTYNEQFF.

This clonotype was counted only a few times. CDR3: CASSGLVVSGELFF. CDR3 nucleotides: TGTGCCAGCAGTGGACTAGTCGTTTCCGGGGAGCTGTTTTTT. This chain connects TRBV2 to TRBJ2-2, with D maybe TRBD2 (6 bases). Deletions cut 4 bases from V and 6 bases from J, with 12 bases between. CDR1 is SNHLY and CDR2 is FYNNEI in the germline V gene. This CDR3 spans 14 amino acids.

As to this clonotype: The conserved final phenylalanine or tryptophan is absent from the CDR3, which likely points to a read error. The gene calls are TRBV29-1 and TRBJ2-2, with D possibly matching TRBD2 (5 bases). CDR1 and CDR2 from the germline V gene are SQVTM and ANQGSEA. V gave up 8 bases and J gave up 1 base, with 17 bases separating them. The CDR3 covers 15 residues. CDR3 nucleotides: TGCAGCTCTAGCCCAGCAGTGATGAACACCGGGGAGCTGTTTCTT. Translation gives CSSSPAVMNTGELFL.

In DNA form, the CDR3 reads TGTGCCAGCAGCGATACCGGGACAGGGGGCAATGAAGCTTTCTTT. It is translated as CASSDTGTGGNEAFF. The rearrangement joins TRBV6-5 to TRBJ1-1, with 12 bases matching TRBD1. Germline lookup yields CDR1 MNHEY and CDR2 SVGAGI. This CDR3 contains 15 residues. V was pared by 6 bases and J by 7 bases, with 9 bases of the junction left unmatched.

This clonotype was observed a handful of times. The chain couples TRBV9 to TRBJ1-2; D is unclear. V was pared by 3 bases and J by 6 bases, with 12 bases between. The CDR3 is made up of 13 amino acids. Germline lookup yields CDR1 SGDLS and CDR2 YYNGEE. In nucleotides, the CDR3 is TGTGCCAGCAGCGCCGGGCCGCAGGATGGCTACACCTTC. Translating gives CASSAGPQDGYTF.

Details on this clonotype: A junction boundary mismatches the germline segment, possibly from a read error. The genes are TRBV18 and TRBJ2-5; D remains unclear. Germline V gives CDR1 KGHSH, CDR2 LQKENI. The CDR3 runs 11 residues. The CDR3 region is CAGSPKETQYF. The DNA of the CDR3 is TGTGCCGGCTCACCGAAGGAGACCCAGTACTTC.